This T cell receptor (beta chain) was sequenced during a study of blood T cell repertoires in COVID-19. In this sample, this clone turned up a few times. TCRdb's table, derived via immunoSEQ multiplex PCR, lists solely in-frame clones and lacks some. The sample holds 120,000 or so clones, 75% to 85% seen once. The CDR3 loop spans 15 amino acids. Germline CDR1 and CDR2: SEHNR and FQNEAQ (reference sequence). V was shortened by 1 base and J by 0 bases, with 9 bases between the two germline ends. The TCR originated in a man aged 35-49 years with active or convalescent COVID-19. What was sequenced was peripheral blood. The V and J genes are TRBV7-9 and TRBJ1-2; a possible D gene is TRBD1 (6 bases). This CDR3 is CASSLVRGPNYGYTF. The CDR3 DNA reads TGTGCCAGCAGCTTAGTCAGGGGACCTAACTATGGCTACACCTTC.